These T cell receptor beta chains were read from a single sample in a study of OX40 agonist ivuxolimab in advanced cancers. Repertoires were generated with immunoSEQ multiplex PCR, while TCRdb's copy carries only in-frame clones and drops some. The sample has some 57,000 clones, 86% seen once. Sequenced here: CD4+ or CD8+ T cells sorted from blood, sampled in a trial of the OX40 agonist ivuxolimab. The receptor source for this set is an adult with an advanced solid tumor such as melanoma, head and neck, liver or kidney cancer. CDR3s include the opening cysteine and the closing phenylalanine or tryptophan. D genes are given only for firm matches. The size of a clone is reported for some rows only, either as once, few or many, or as a class for expanded clones.

d_call | j_call | clone_size | cdr3_length | v_call | cdr3_aa | cdr3_nt
TRBD2 | TRBJ2-5 | NA | 16 | TRBV11-2 | CASSLDPGLPWETQYF | TGTGCCAGCAGCTTAGACCCGGGACTACCTTGGGAGACCCAGTACTTC
NA | TRBJ2-7 | NA | 15 | TRBV6-1 | CASSEATRLVYEQYF | TGTGCCAGCAGTGAAGCGACTCGGCTCGTCTACGAGCAGTACTTC
NA | TRBJ1-1 | NA | 15 | TRBV7-2 | CASSLGTALNTEAFF | TGTGCCAGCAGCTTAGGCACAGCTTTGAACACTGAAGCTTTCTTT
TRBD1 | TRBJ1-1 | NA | 16 | TRBV29-1 | CSVGPSGGQANTEAFF | TGCAGCGTTGGGCCAAGTGGAGGACAGGCGAACACTGAAGCTTTCTTT
TRBD1 | TRBJ1-1 | few | 15 | TRBV4-1 | CASSQQGAENTEAFF | TGCGCCAGCAGCCAACAGGGGGCTGAGAACACTGAAGCTTTCTTT
TRBD1 | TRBJ2-6 | few | 17 | TRBV7-9 | CASSPAVGQLYPNVLTF | TGTGCCAGCAGCCCCGCGGTGGGACAGCTTTATCCCAACGTCCTGACTTTC
NA | TRBJ2-3 | NA | 14 | TRBV7-9 | CASSSQINTDTQYF | TGTGCCAGCAGCTCACAGATTAACACAGATACGCAGTATTTT
NA | TRBJ1-1 | few | 12 | TRBV6-1 | CASIRQNTEAFF | TGTGCCAGCATTAGACAGAACACTGAAGCTTTCTTT
NA | TRBJ2-7 | NA | 15 | TRBV7-2 | CASSLRGGHYLEQYF | TGTGCCAGCAGCTTGAGAGGGGGGCATTATTTAGAGCAGTACTTC
NA | TRBJ2-7 | NA | 15 | TRBV9 | CASSVGSAVSYEQYF | TGTGCCAGCAGCGTAGGTTCGGCGGTATCCTACGAGCAGTACTTC
TRBD1 | TRBJ2-7 | NA | 14 | TRBV2 | CATQGTGVSYEQYF | TGTGCCACCCAGGGGACAGGGGTTTCCTACGAGCAGTACTTC
TRBD1 | TRBJ2-2 | NA | 15 | TRBV5-6 | CASSLSGGRTGELFF | TGTGCCAGCAGCTTGTCAGGGGGCAGGACCGGGGAGCTGTTTTTT
TRBD1 | TRBJ1-2 | NA | 14 | TRBV7-9 | CASSLERTGDGYTF | TGTGCCAGCAGTCTAGAGAGGACAGGGGATGGCTACACCTTC
TRBD2 | TRBJ2-3 | NA | 15 | TRBV28 | CASSEPRESTDTQYF | TGTGCCAGCAGCGAGCCGCGGGAGAGCACAGATACGCAGTATTTT
TRBD1 | TRBJ2-7 | NA | 17 | TRBV27 | CASSYRQGATPHYEQYF | TGTGCCAGCAGTTACAGACAGGGGGCCACACCTCACTACGAGCAGTACTTC
TRBD2 | TRBJ2-7 | NA | 14 | TRBV5-6 | CASSHAGGTYEQYF | TGTGCCAGCAGCCACGCGGGGGGAACCTACGAGCAGTACTTC
TRBD1 | TRBJ1-5 | NA | 15 | TRBV28 | CASSLGQGASQPQHF | TGTGCCAGCAGTTTAGGACAGGGGGCTTCTCAGCCCCAGCATTTT
NA | TRBJ1-5 | NA | 14 | TRBV6-5 | CASRGQTPNQPQHF | TGTGCCAGCCGAGGACAGACCCCCAATCAGCCCCAGCATTTT
NA | TRBJ2-7 | NA | 18 | TRBV4-1 | CASSQIVNSRKSGYEQYF | TGCGCCAGCAGCCAAATAGTGAACTCTAGAAAAAGTGGCTACGAGCAGTACTTC
NA | TRBJ2-2 | NA | 14 | TRBV5-4 | CASSSYKPGGELFF | TGTGCCAGCAGCTCATACAAACCCGGGGGGGAGCTGTTTTTT
NA | TRBJ2-7 | NA | 11 | TRBV5-1 | CASSLADEQYF | TGCGCCAGCAGCTTGGCGGACGAGCAGTACTTC
TRBD1 | TRBJ1-2 | NA | 13 | TRBV2 | CASSAGQGVSYTF | TGTGCCAGCAGTGCGGGACAGGGAGTAAGCTACACCTTC
NA | TRBJ2-5 | NA | 14 | TRBV27 | CASSTDSAVETQYF | TGTGCCAGCAGTACGGACAGCGCCGTGGAGACCCAGTACTTC
TRBD2 | TRBJ2-7 | NA | 15 | TRBV25-1 | CASSDPGGSAYEQYF | TGTGCCAGCAGTGACCCGGGGGGTAGCGCCTACGAGCAGTACTTC
TRBD1 | TRBJ1-1 | NA | 12 | TRBV29-1 | CSAGQGGTEAFF | TGCAGCGCAGGACAGGGGGGGACTGAAGCTTTCTTT
TRBD1 | TRBJ1-5 | NA | 16 | TRBV6-6 | CASSKRPTGSDQPQHF | TGTGCCAGCAGTAAACGGCCGACAGGGAGCGACCAGCCCCAGCATTTT
NA | TRBJ1-2 | NA | 14 | TRBV7-3 | CASSFGTDNYGYTF | TGTGCCAGCAGCTTCGGGACGGATAACTATGGCTACACCTTC
TRBD2 | TRBJ2-7 | NA | 15 | TRBV7-2 | CASSFPGGSSYEQYF | TGTGCCAGCAGCTTCCCGGGCGGGAGTTCCTACGAGCAGTACTTC
NA | TRBJ2-5 | NA | 14 | TRBV6-6 | CASSYPGGEETQYF | TGTGCCAGCAGTTACCCAGGAGGAGAAGAGACCCAGTACTTC
NA | TRBJ2-7 | NA | 13 | TRBV6-1 | CASSVGTPYEQYF | TGTGCCAGCAGTGTGGGGACACCCTACGAGCAGTACTTC
NA | TRBJ2-3 | NA | 14 | TRBV28 | CASSLSTSTDTQYF | TGTGCCAGCAGTTTATCTACATCCACAGATACGCAGTATTTT
NA | TRBJ2-2 | NA | 13 | TRBV7-8 | CASSRMDTGELFF | TGTGCCAGCAGCCGGATGGACACCGGGGAGCTGTTTTTT
TRBD2 | TRBJ2-7 | once | 17 | TRBV4-1 | CASSQGGRAGGSYEQYF | TGCGCCAGCAGCCAAGGAGGACGGGCGGGAGGGTCCTACGAGCAGTACTTC
NA | TRBJ2-6 | NA | 16 | TRBV5-8 | CASSSGLLAGANVLTF | TGTGCCAGCAGCTCGGGCTTACTAGCTGGGGCCAACGTCCTGACTTTC
TRBD2 | TRBJ2-7 | NA | 15 | TRBV28 | CASRVAGGRGYEQYF | TGTGCCAGCAGAGTAGCGGGAGGACGAGGTTACGAGCAGTACTTC
NA | TRBJ1-5 | NA | 16 | TRBV2 | CASSGETDYSNQPQHF | TGTGCCAGCAGTGGCGAGACAGATTATAGCAATCAGCCCCAGCATTTT
NA | TRBJ1-1 | once | 11 | TRBV28 | CASRGNTEAFF | TGTGCCAGCAGGGGCAACACTGAAGCTTTCTTT
NA | TRBJ2-1 | NA | 14 | TRBV7-8 | CASSFGGELSEQFF | TGTGCCAGCAGCTTTGGGGGAGAATTAAGTGAGCAGTTCTTC
NA | TRBJ2-1 | NA | 14 | TRBV7-2 | CASSLRQGQGEQFF | TGTGCCAGCAGCCTGCGGCAGGGGCAGGGGGAGCAGTTCTTC
TRBD1 | TRBJ2-7 | NA | 18 | TRBV7-3 | CASSSTGQGAPRDYEQYF | TGTGCCAGCAGCTCCACGGGACAGGGAGCCCCCCGAGACTACGAGCAGTACTTC
TRBD1 | TRBJ2-7 | NA | 14 | TRBV28 | CASRRDSVTYEQYF | TGTGCCAGCAGGAGGGACAGCGTCACCTACGAGCAGTACTTC
TRBD1 | TRBJ2-7 | few | 13 | TRBV18 | CASSRQGADEQYF | TGTGCCAGCTCACGACAGGGGGCGGACGAGCAGTACTTC